The 26 T cell receptor beta chains presented below share a single source sample, sequenced in a study of blood T cell repertoires in COVID-19. Assay used: immunoSEQ multiplex PCR; TCRdb lists only in-frame clones, some missing. The repertoire has fewer than 70,000 clones, 75% to 90% of them found once; the top ten carry 7.5% to 9%. Input material: peripheral blood. All receptors come from a man aged 45 to 65 with active COVID-19.

This chain links TRBV4-3 with TRBJ2-7, with D possibly TRBD1 on 6 matching bases. The CDR3 is made up of 16 amino acids. Trimming stripped 0 bases from V and 1 base from J, with 13 bases between. Germline lookup yields CDR1 LGHNA and CDR2 YSLEER. The CDR3 loop reads CASSQDPTGLSYEQYF. CDR3 nucleotides: TGCGCCAGCAGCCAAGACCCCACAGGGTTGTCCTACGAGCAGTACTTC.

The chain recombines TRBV29-1 with TRBJ1-2; TRBD1 might be the D (5 bases). V was cut by 0 bases and J by 8 bases, with 10 bases left in between. From germline, CDR1 is SQVTM and CDR2 ANQGSEA. The CDR3 runs 12 residues. DNA of the CDR3: TGCAGCGTTGAAGACAAAGGGGAAGGCTACACCTTC. Translating gives CSVEDKGEGYTF.

The chain joins TRBV14 to TRBJ2-3; 7 nucleotides line up with TRBD1. Germline V lookup: CDR1 SGHDN, CDR2 FVKESK. This CDR3 is built from 17 residues. Unmatched junction bases numbered 11, after V lost 0 bases and J lost 5 bases. The CDR3 protein is CASSQEAYLTGLDTQYF. CDR3 coding DNA: TGTGCCAGCAGCCAAGAAGCTTACTTGACAGGGTTAGATACGCAGTATTTT.

The chain has TRBV19 and TRBJ1-2; D gene unclear. The CDR3 covers 14 residues. Germline CDR1 LNHDA, CDR2 SQIVND (reference sequence). V lost 5 bases and J 5 bases, leaving 15 bases between the germline ends. The CDR3 DNA is TGTGCCAGTAGTCCTCGGGGAAGGACTTATGGCTACACCTTC. It specifies CASSPRGRTYGYTF. The entire variable domain, with the rest obtained from reference TRBV19 and TRBJ1-2, is as follows: DGGITQSPKYLFRKEGQNVTLSCEQNLNHDAMYWYRQDPGQGLRLIYYSQIVNDFQKGDIAEGYSVSREKKESFPLTVTSAQKNPTAFYLCASSPRGRTYGYTFGSGTRLTVV.

This clone was seen a single time. This chain links TRBV5-1 with TRBJ2-1, with 7 bases aligning to TRBD1. The CDR3 is 14 residues long. Per germline, CDR1 SGHRS and CDR2 YFSETQ. V dropped 4 bases and J dropped 6; count of bases not matched to a gene: 7. Here the CDR3 reads CASSRGPLFNEQFF. DNA of the CDR3: TGCGCCAGCAGCAGGGGGCCCCTGTTCAATGAGCAGTTCTTC. Together with reference TRBV5-1 and TRBJ2-1, the CDR3 gives the full variable domain: KAGVTQTPRYLIKTRGQQVTLSCSPISGHRSVSWYQQTPGQGLQFLFEYFSETQRNKGNFPGRFSGRQFSNSRSEMNVSTLELGDSALYLCASSRGPLFNEQFFGPGTRLTVL.

The chain uses TRBV7-9 and TRBJ2-3; TRBD2 aligns across 9 bases. CDR1 and CDR2 from the germline V gene are SEHNR and FQNEAQ (reference sequence). Trimming removed 4 bases from V and 2 bases from J; junction bases left unmatched: 4. This CDR3 comprises 15 residues. The CDR3 reads CASSYSGGYTDTQYF. The DNA of the CDR3 is TGTGCCAGCAGCTATAGCGGGGGCTACACAGATACGCAGTATTTT.

The chain couples TRBV4-1 to TRBJ2-1, with D perhaps TRBD1 (5 bases). This CDR3 is 13 amino acids long. CDR1 is MGHRA and CDR2 is YSYEKL in the germline V gene. V was pared by 5 bases and J by 6 bases, with 11 bases between. The CDR3 nucleotides read TGCGCCAGCAGCAGACGACAGAGCAATGAGCAGTTCTTC. Its protein product is CASSRRQSNEQFF.

The CDR3 nucleotides are TGTGCCAGCACCCTTCTCCGGGGGGACTCCGAATCGCGGGAGCAGTACTTC. Its protein is CASTLLRGDSESREQYF. This chain uses TRBV3-1 (or the pseudogene TRBV3-2) with TRBJ2-7, with 7 bases matching TRBD2. From germline, CDR1 is LGHDT and CDR2 YNNKEL (reference sequence). J was trimmed by 7 bases and V by 7 bases; bases with no gene match: 22. This CDR3 is 17 amino acids long.

This chain joins TRBV5-6 and TRBJ2-1, with 13 nucleotides matching TRBD2. The germline CDR1 and CDR2 sequences are SGHDT and YYEEEE. J lost 3 bases, V lost 4 bases, and 7 bases had no gene match. The CDR3 is 17 residues long. The CDR3: CASSRRLAGGRYNEQFF. In nucleotides, the CDR3 is TGTGCCAGCAGCCGACGACTAGCGGGGGGCCGCTACAATGAGCAGTTCTTC.

The CDR3 region is CASSPSGEYNEQFF. For the CDR3, the DNA is TGCGCCAGCAGTCCTAGCGGGGAATACAATGAGCAGTTCTTC. The chain links TRBV4-3 to TRBJ2-1; 9 nucleotides match TRBD2. The length of the CDR3 is 14 residues. Germline lookup yields CDR1 LGHNA and CDR2 YSLEER. Trimming took 6 bases from V and 4 from J; bases not matched to a gene: 4.

The chain links TRBV13 to TRBJ2-3; 8 positions agree with TRBD2. The germline V gene has CDR1 PRHDT and CDR2 FYEKMQ (reference sequence). V trimming: 6 bases; J trimming: 2 bases; junction bases outside the gene matches: 13. The CDR3 loop spans 17 amino acids. This CDR3 is CASSFKGLVGFTDTQYF. CDR3 sequence (DNA): TGTGCCAGCAGTTTCAAGGGACTAGTGGGATTCACAGATACGCAGTATTTT.

This chain joins TRBV6-4 and TRBJ1-1, with D unresolved. The CDR3 has 14 residues. Trimming removed 7 bases from V and 5 bases from J, with 17 bases in between. From germline, CDR1 is MRHNA and CDR2 SNTAGT. CDR3 in DNA: TGTGCCAGCATCCCTAGGCGACTAGGGACTGAAGCTTTCTTT. Amino acid sequence: CASIPRRLGTEAFF.

This clone came up once. This rearrangement joins TRBV30 to TRBJ1-2; 9 bases agree with TRBD1. V trimming: 3 bases; J trimming: 3 bases; junction bases outside the gene matches: 8. The CDR3 is made up of 15 amino acids. Germline CDR1 is GTSNPN and CDR2 is SVGIG (reference sequence). DNA of the CDR3: TGTGCCTGGAGCCTACAGGGGGCGTTTTACTATGGCTACACCTTC. The encoded protein is CAWSLQGAFYYGYTF.

The chain recombines TRBV29-1 with TRBJ2-7; TRBD2 aligns across 11 bases. Germline CDR1 reads SQVTM; CDR2 reads ANQGSEA. The CDR3 totals 15 residues. V shed 4 bases and J 2 bases; nucleotides not matched to a gene: 7. CDR3 sequence reads: CSVGHPGLAAYEQYF. CDR3 nucleotide sequence: TGCAGCGTTGGCCATCCGGGACTAGCGGCCTACGAGCAGTACTTC.

DNA of the CDR3: TGCGCCAGCAGCCAAGTCCGACAGGGGGGGAGAAACACCATATATTTT. It is translated as CASSQVRQGGRNTIYF. The chain recombines TRBV4-1 with TRBJ1-3; TRBD1 agrees at 9 bases. Per the germline V gene, CDR1 is MGHRA and CDR2 is YSYEKL. The CDR3 has 16 amino acids. V was pared by 1 base and J by 5 bases, with 6 bases of the junction left unmatched.

As DNA, the CDR3 is TGTGCCAGCAGCTTGAGCAGGGATGGTGAGACCCAGTACTTC. It specifies CASSLSRDGETQYF. The chain recombines TRBV5-6 with TRBJ2-5; D is perhaps TRBD1 (5 bases). The V end lost 1 base, the J end lost 5 bases, and 12 bases lay between the germline ends. CDR1 SGHDT and CDR2 YYEEEE come from the germline V gene. CDR3 size: 14 residues.

The chain uses TRBV3-1 (or the pseudogene TRBV3-2) and TRBJ1-6; weak D call: TRBD1 (6 bases). The CDR3 length is 17 residues. Germline V lookup: CDR1 LGHDT, CDR2 YNNKEL (reference sequence). V was pared by 4 bases and J by 10 bases, with 23 bases between. This chain's CDR3 is CASSRKEGGLRGSPLHF. The CDR3 coding sequence is TGTGCCAGCAGCCGAAAAGAGGGGGGGCTGAGGGGATCACCCCTCCACTTT.

This chain connects TRBV5-6 to TRBJ2-5; unclear D gene. CDR1 and CDR2 from the germline V gene are SGHDT and YYEEEE. Between the trimmed V and J ends, which lost 1 base and 9 bases, there was a span of 13 bases. CDR3 length equals 13 residues. CDR3 residues: CASSLSFYRAQYF. Written as DNA, the CDR3 is TGTGCCAGCAGCTTGTCGTTCTATCGGGCCCAGTACTTC.

This clone has only a few counts. CDR3 sequence: CASPLRENENYGYTF. In nucleotides, the CDR3 is TGTGCCAGCCCCCTGCGCGAAAATGAGAACTATGGCTACACCTTC. The chain combines TRBV11-3 with TRBJ1-2; D is ambiguous. Per germline, CDR1 SGHNT and CDR2 YENEEA. This CDR3 has 15 amino acids. Trimming removed 8 bases from V and 2 bases from J, with 18 bases in between. The full variable domain, in which reference TRBV11-3 and TRBJ1-2 provide the parts outside the CDR3, is EAGVVQSPRYKIIEKKQPVAFWCNPISGHNTLYWYLQNLGQGPELLIRYENEEAVDDSQLPKDRFSAERLKGVDSTLKIQPAELGDSAVYLCASPLRENENYGYTFGSGTRLTVV.

This clone was recorded once. In the same sample, other DNA sequences code for this CDR3. The chain carries TRBV7-9 and TRBJ2-7; TRBD2 aligns across 10 bases. Germline CDR1 is SEHNR and CDR2 is FQNEAQ (reference sequence). The CDR3 is 17 residues long. V lost 1 base to trimming and J lost 3 bases; unmatched junction nucleotides: 9. This chain's CDR3 is CASSLGLAGVSIYEQYF. CDR3 nucleotides: TGTGCCAGCAGCTTAGGTCTAGCGGGGGTTTCCATCTACGAGCAGTACTTC.

The rearrangement links TRBV6-2 or TRBV6-3 to TRBJ1-2; D remains ambiguous. V was trimmed by 5 bases and J by 4 bases, leaving 11 bases between them. This CDR3 comprises 13 residues. The germline gives CDR1 MNHEY, CDR2 SVGEGT. The CDR3 reads CASSVLDVYGYTF. The CDR3 bases are TGTGCCAGCAGTGTATTAGATGTCTATGGCTACACCTTC.

J is TRBJ2-2 and V is TRBV5-1, with 10 bases that match TRBD2. The CDR3 runs 17 residues. J was trimmed by 6 bases and V by 4 bases; bases with no gene match: 12. Germline loops: CDR1 SGHRS, CDR2 YFSETQ. The CDR3 loop is CASSRVPSGGAAGELFF. The CDR3 DNA sequence: TGCGCCAGCAGCCGAGTACCGAGCGGGGGGGCCGCCGGGGAGCTGTTTTTT. The variable domain in full, completed from reference TRBV5-1 and TRBJ2-2, reads KAGVTQTPRYLIKTRGQQVTLSCSPISGHRSVSWYQQTPGQGLQFLFEYFSETQRNKGNFPGRFSGRQFSNSRSEMNVSTLELGDSALYLCASSRVPSGGAAGELFFGEGSRLTVL.

This clone was detected only once. The chain combines TRBV19 with TRBJ2-2; a weak D match, TRBD2 (5 bases). Germline V lookup: CDR1 LNHDA, CDR2 SQIVND (reference sequence). The V gene lost 6 bases and the J gene lost 3 bases, with 11 bases spanning the gap. The CDR3 contains 14 residues. CDR3 protein: CASSRGIHTGELFF. In nucleotides, the CDR3 is TGTGCCAGTAGCCGGGGAATTCACACCGGGGAGCTGTTTTTT.

This chain connects TRBV5-1 to TRBJ2-1; 10 bases line up with TRBD2. The CDR3 covers 15 residues. CDR1 is SGHRS, CDR2 YFSETQ, per germline. Germline trimming cut 2 bases from V and 9 bases from J; bases unmatched to any gene: 8. The CDR3 sequence is CASSFSGGAVIEQFF. The CDR3 bases are TGCGCCAGCAGCTTCAGCGGGGGGGCCGTTATTGAGCAGTTCTTC. The whole variable domain, remainder taken from reference TRBV5-1 and TRBJ2-1, is KAGVTQTPRYLIKTRGQQVTLSCSPISGHRSVSWYQQTPGQGLQFLFEYFSETQRNKGNFPGRFSGRQFSNSRSEMNVSTLELGDSALYLCASSFSGGAVIEQFFGPGTRLTVL.

V usage is TRBV7-9 and J usage is TRBJ2-1, with D possibly matching TRBD2 (7 bases). Germline V gives CDR1 SEHNR, CDR2 FQNEAQ (reference sequence). The CDR3 sequence is 14 residues long. The ends were cut back, 8 bases at V and 8 bases at J, with 19 bases in the middle. Here the CDR3 DNA reads TGTGCCAGCGGCGACGGGGGGCCGAGGGATGAGCAGTTCTTC. Protein sequence: CASGDGGPRDEQFF.

V is TRBV18 and J is TRBJ1-6; TRBD1 aligns across 7 bases. V dropped 2 bases and J dropped 6; count of bases not matched to a gene: 4. The germline gives CDR1 KGHSH, CDR2 LQKENI. The CDR3 length is 15 residues. The CDR3 DNA sequence: TGTGCCAGCTCACCAAGGGGGCTGCGTAATTCACCCCTCCACTTT. This encodes CASSPRGLRNSPLHF.